These 22 T cell receptor beta chains were all obtained from the same sample, sequenced in a study of blood T cell repertoires in COVID-19. The repertoire was sequenced with immunoSEQ multiplex PCR; TCRdb's copy has only in-frame clones and lacks some. The sample shows around 270,000 clones, 80% to 90% of them seen only once. The source material was peripheral blood. These receptors all come from a man aged 25 to 45 with active or convalescent COVID-19.

The CDR3 region has the DNA TGCGCCAGCAGGGAGGCGAACACTGAAGCTTTCTTT. It translates to CASREANTEAFF. The chain has TRBV5-1 and TRBJ1-1, with D uncertain. The CDR3 totals 12 residues. V was trimmed by 5 bases and J by 1 base, leaving 6 bases between them. Germline V lookup: CDR1 SGHRS, CDR2 YFSETQ.

The gene calls are TRBV6-6 and TRBJ2-7, with TRBD1 matching over 8 bases. The CDR3 loop spans 15 amino acids. Looked up from germline, CDR1 is MNHNY and CDR2 is SVGAGI (reference sequence). V lost 2 bases and J lost 2; bases outside the gene matches: 5. The CDR3: CASSYQGATTYEQYF. The CDR3 nucleotides are TGTGCCAGCAGTTACCAGGGGGCCACCACCTACGAGCAGTACTTC.

V is TRBV19 and J is TRBJ2-7, with 10 bases identical to TRBD1. J lost 2 bases, V lost 5 bases, and 3 bases had no gene match. Germline V lookup: CDR1 LNHDA, CDR2 SQIVND (reference sequence). The CDR3 runs to 14 residues. CDR3 sequence reads: CASSGQGGAYEQYF. The CDR3 coding sequence is TGTGCCAGTAGTGGACAGGGGGGAGCCTACGAGCAGTACTTC. Using reference TRBV19 and TRBJ2-7 for the parts outside the CDR3, the full variable domain is DGGITQSPKYLFRKEGQNVTLSCEQNLNHDAMYWYRQDPGQGLRLIYYSQIVNDFQKGDIAEGYSVSREKKESFPLTVTSAQKNPTAFYLCASSGQGGAYEQYFGPGTRLTVT.

This clone was found once. V usage is TRBV25-1 and J usage is TRBJ1-5, with a tentative D call TRBD1 (5 bases). V lost 4 bases and J lost 7, with 11 bases in between. This CDR3 has 13 amino acids. Germline CDR1 is MGHDK and CDR2 is SYGVNS. CDR3 nucleotides: TGTGCCAGCAGTGGGCAGGGTAGCCAGCCCCAGCATTTT. The encoded protein is CASSGQGSQPQHF.

The rearrangement joins TRBV4-3 to TRBJ1-2; a weak D match, TRBD1 (5 bases). V lost 0 bases and J 1 base, leaving 9 bases between the germline ends. CDR3 length equals 15 residues. The germline gives CDR1 LGHNA, CDR2 YSLEER. CDR3 region: CASSQETVYNYGYTF. CDR3 DNA sequence: TGCGCCAGCAGCCAAGAGACAGTCTATAACTATGGCTACACCTTC.

The chain recombines TRBV3-1 (or the pseudogene TRBV3-2) with TRBJ1-5, with TRBD1 identical over 9 bases. The CDR3 spans 12 residues. Germline V gene data show CDR1 as LGHDT and CDR2 as YNNKEL (reference sequence). J lost 12 bases, V lost 4 bases, and 4 bases had no gene match. CDR3: CASSPTGGHQHF. In DNA form, the CDR3 reads TGTGCCAGCAGCCCGACAGGGGGGCACCAGCATTTT.

This chain connects TRBV7-7 to TRBJ2-5; 7 positions match TRBD1. The CDR3 runs to 15 residues. With V trimmed by 4 bases and J by 0 bases, 5 bases remained unmatched. The germline V gene has CDR1 SSHAT and CDR2 FNYEAQ (reference sequence). The CDR3 nucleotides are TGTGCCAGCAGCTCCCCCGGGACAGACCAAGAGACCCAGTACTTC. Protein: CASSSPGTDQETQYF.

The chain links TRBV3-1 (or the pseudogene TRBV3-2) to TRBJ2-7; 8 nucleotides line up with TRBD1. The CDR3 is made up of 14 amino acids. Germline V CDR1 and CDR2: LGHDT, YNNKEL (reference sequence). After removal of 4 bases from V and 2 bases from J, the junction contained 4 bases not matched to a gene. The CDR3 coding sequence is TGTGCCAGCAGCCTAACGGGACAGGCCTACGAGCAGTACTTC. It is translated as CASSLTGQAYEQYF.

This chain connects TRBV11-2 to TRBJ2-3, with 8 bases lining up with TRBD2. J was trimmed by 4 bases and V by 3 bases; bases with no gene match: 6. Germline V CDR1 and CDR2: SGHAT, FQNNGV. The CDR3 extends over 15 amino acids. The CDR3 DNA follows: TGTGCCAGCAGCTTGAGCGGGGGTAGTCCAGATACGCAGTATTTT. This encodes CASSLSGGSPDTQYF.

The chain is built from TRBV9 and TRBJ1-1; a weak D match, TRBD1 (6 bases). Germline values: CDR1 SGDLS, CDR2 YYNGEE. V was trimmed by 2 bases and J by 1 base, leaving 15 bases between them. This CDR3 is 16 amino acids long. CDR3 in amino acids: CASSVHRDFGNTEAFF. The CDR3 nucleotides are TGTGCCAGCAGCGTCCACAGGGATTTCGGGAACACTGAAGCTTTCTTT.

V usage is TRBV5-6 and J usage is TRBJ2-1; D may be TRBD1 (5 bases). There are 14 residues in the CDR3. CDR1 is SGHDT, CDR2 YYEEEE, per germline. Trimming pared 3 bases from V and 5 bases from J, leaving 12 bases between. CDR3 loop: CASSSQGLHNEQFF. CDR3 in DNA: TGTGCCAGCAGCTCGCAGGGTCTGCACAATGAGCAGTTCTTC.

This clone was observed a few times. V gene TRBV5-5 combines with J gene TRBJ1-1; D gene unclear. Trimming left V 2 bases short and J 1 base short, with 9 bases between. Germline CDR1 is SGHKS and CDR2 is YYEKEE (reference sequence). This CDR3 contains 14 residues. The CDR3 region is CASSFLPSNTEAFF. The DNA for the CDR3 is TGTGCCAGCAGCTTCCTACCGTCGAACACTGAAGCTTTCTTT. The variable domain in full, with the rest retrieved from reference TRBV5-5 and TRBJ1-1, is DAGVTQSPTHLIKTRGQQVTLRCSPISGHKSVSWYQQVLGQGPQFIFQYYEKEERGRGNFPDRFSARQFPNYSSELNVNALLLGDSALYLCASSFLPSNTEAFFGQGTRLTVV.

J is TRBJ1-1 and V is TRBV9; D possibly corresponds to TRBD1 (5 bases). The V and J ends lost 3 bases and 3 bases respectively, with 12 bases between them. Germline values: CDR1 SGDLS, CDR2 YYNGEE. The CDR3 totals 14 residues. The CDR3 sequence: CASSEIPGDTEAFF. Here the CDR3 DNA reads TGTGCCAGCAGCGAGATTCCGGGGGACACTGAAGCTTTCTTT.

The rearrangement joins TRBV9 to TRBJ1-2; TRBD1 might be the D (6 bases). The CDR3 totals 15 residues. V was cut by 5 bases and J by 3 bases, with 17 bases left in between. CDR1 SGDLS and CDR2 YYNGEE come from the germline V gene. DNA of the CDR3: TGTGCCAGCAGTGCAGAACAGGGCTCTGACTATGGCTACACCTTC. It codes for CASSAEQGSDYGYTF. Full variable domain (outside the CDR3, taken from reference TRBV9 and TRBJ1-2): DSGVTQTPKHLITATGQRVTLRCSPRSGDLSVYWYQQSLDQGLQFLIQYYNGEERAKGNILERFSAQQFPDLHSELNLSSLELGDSALYFCASSAEQGSDYGYTFGSGTRLTVV.

This chain joins TRBV12-3 or TRBV12-4 and TRBJ1-1, with 8 bases fitting TRBD1. The CDR3 runs 13 residues. Losses at the gene ends were 5 bases for V and 6 bases for J; bases not matched to a gene: 5. In nucleotides, the CDR3 is TGTGCCAGCAGTGCCGACAGGGGTCCTGAAGCTTTCTTT. Translated: CASSADRGPEAFF.

V gene TRBV4-3 combines with J gene TRBJ2-1; 9 bases are shared with TRBD2. CDR1 is LGHNA and CDR2 is YSLEER in the germline V gene. V shed 3 bases and J 8 bases; nucleotides not matched to a gene: 14. The CDR3 loop spans 17 amino acids. CDR3 sequence (DNA): TGCGCCAGCAGCCAGCCCGGTATTGGCGGGGGGGAGGATGAGCAGTTCTTC. Translation: CASSQPGIGGGEDEQFF.

The chain uses TRBV6-5 and TRBJ1-2; unclear D gene. CDR1 and CDR2 (germline): MNHEY, SVGAGI. The CDR3 extends over 14 amino acids. V was pared by 7 bases and J by 3 bases, with 15 bases between. The CDR3 here is CASISRVGHYGYTF. Here the CDR3 DNA reads TGTGCCAGCATTTCCCGGGTCGGTCACTATGGCTACACCTTC.

This clone was observed a single time. The rearrangement uses TRBV18 and TRBJ2-7; 9 bases map to TRBD2. The junction had 6 bases not matched to a gene; V was cut back by 3 bases and J by 3 bases. Germline CDR1 reads KGHSH; CDR2 reads LQKENI. The CDR3 is 15 amino acids. The CDR3 sequence: CASSPAGGTDYEQYF. The CDR3 coding sequence is TGTGCCAGCTCACCCGCGGGAGGGACCGACTACGAGCAGTACTTC. Combining the CDR3 with reference TRBV18 and TRBJ2-7 gives the whole variable domain NAGVMQNPRHLVRRRGQEARLRCSPMKGHSHVYWYRQLPEEGLKFMVYLQKENIIDESGMPKERFSAEFPKEGPSILRIQQVVRGDSAAYFCASSPAGGTDYEQYFGPGTRLTVT.

The rearrangement joins TRBV28 to TRBJ2-7; D may be TRBD1 (8 bases). Trimming left V 3 bases short and J 3 bases short, with 18 bases between. Germline values: CDR1 MDHEN, CDR2 SYDVKM. CDR3 length equals 16 residues. The CDR3 is CASSLGGTGVGYEQYF. DNA for the CDR3: TGTGCCAGCAGTTTGGGGGGGACAGGTGTAGGCTACGAGCAGTACTTC.

CDR3 DNA sequence: TGTGCCAGCAGCCCTACGGACAGGATCCACGAGCAGTACTTC. It codes for CASSPTDRIHEQYF. J is TRBJ2-7 and V is TRBV7-9, with 7 nucleotides matching TRBD1. V lost 5 bases to trimming and J lost 5 bases; unmatched junction nucleotides: 9. The CDR3 contains 14 residues. Germline CDR1 reads SEHNR; CDR2 reads FQNEAQ (reference sequence).

The chain has TRBV5-4 and TRBJ2-2; 10 bases match TRBD2. The CDR3 covers 18 residues. CDR1 and CDR2 (germline): SGHNT, YYREEE (reference sequence). After removal of 0 bases from V and 4 bases from J, the junction contained 9 bases not matched to a gene. CDR3 bases: TGTGCCAGCAGCTTGGCCTTAGCGGGGGGATCGGGCACCGGGGAGCTGTTTTTT. It codes for CASSLALAGGSGTGELFF.

Only a few counts were recorded for this clone. The rearrangement joins TRBV5-5 to TRBJ1-1; D not resolved. Germline loops: CDR1 SGHKS, CDR2 YYEKEE (reference sequence). V gave up 4 bases and J gave up 14 bases, with 24 bases separating them. There are 14 residues in the CDR3. Written as DNA, the CDR3 is TGTGCCAGCAGCGTAATCGAATCAGGATCGCGGGTCTTCTTT. Encoded protein: CASSVIESGSRVFF.